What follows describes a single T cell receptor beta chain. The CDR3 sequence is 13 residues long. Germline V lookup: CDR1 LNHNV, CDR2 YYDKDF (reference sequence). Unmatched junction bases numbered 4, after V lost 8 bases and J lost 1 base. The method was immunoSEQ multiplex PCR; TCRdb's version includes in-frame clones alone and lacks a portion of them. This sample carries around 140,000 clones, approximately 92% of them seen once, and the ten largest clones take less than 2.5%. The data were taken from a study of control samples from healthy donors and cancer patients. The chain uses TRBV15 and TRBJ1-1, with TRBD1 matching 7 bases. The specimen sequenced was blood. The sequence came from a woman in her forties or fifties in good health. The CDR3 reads CATGGGRNTEAFF. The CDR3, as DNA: TGTGCCACCGGAGGGGGCAGGAACACTGAAGCTTTCTTT.